The table lists the clone carrying this T cell receptor beta chain with a count of one. A junction end diverges from the germline sequence, so it may reflect a read error. The same CDR3 is also encoded by other DNA sequences in this sample. CDR3 length: 15 amino acids. The V gene's germline CDR1 is MGHDK and CDR2 SYGVNS. Using immunoSEQ multiplex PCR, the repertoire was profiled, and TCRdb retains in-frame clones only, with some absent. The sample lists roughly 7,700 clones, 60% to 85% occurring once. The sample is drawn from a study of OX40 agonist ivuxolimab in advanced cancers. The sequence was collected from an adult with an advanced solid tumor such as melanoma, head and neck, liver or kidney cancer. The rearrangement links TRBV25-1 to TRBJ2-7; 7 bases are shared with TRBD1. Sequenced here: CD4+ or CD8+ T cells sorted from blood, sampled in a trial of the OX40 agonist ivuxolimab. CDR3 sequence (DNA): TGTGCCAGTAGTGAATATGAGGGACAGTTTTACGAGCAGTACTTC. This gives the protein CASSEYEGQFYEQYF.